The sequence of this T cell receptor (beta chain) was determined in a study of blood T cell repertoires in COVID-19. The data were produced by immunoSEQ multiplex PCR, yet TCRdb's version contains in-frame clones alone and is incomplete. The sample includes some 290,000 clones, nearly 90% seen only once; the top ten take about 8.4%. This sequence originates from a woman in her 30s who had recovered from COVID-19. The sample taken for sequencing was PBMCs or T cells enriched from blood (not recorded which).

The CDR3 protein is CASSSPQGSEQFF. Here the CDR3 DNA reads TGCGCCAGCAGCTCGCCACAGGGTAGTGAGCAGTTCTTC. The chain uses TRBV5-1 and TRBJ2-1; possible D gene TRBD1, 6 bases. From germline, CDR1 is SGHRS and CDR2 YFSETQ. The CDR3 has 13 residues. Trimming stripped 3 bases from V and 9 bases from J, with 13 bases between. Complete variable domain (other parts from reference TRBV5-1 and TRBJ2-1): KAGVTQTPRYLIKTRGQQVTLSCSPISGHRSVSWYQQTPGQGLQFLFEYFSETQRNKGNFPGRFSGRQFSNSRSEMNVSTLELGDSALYLCASSSPQGSEQFFGPGTRLTVL.